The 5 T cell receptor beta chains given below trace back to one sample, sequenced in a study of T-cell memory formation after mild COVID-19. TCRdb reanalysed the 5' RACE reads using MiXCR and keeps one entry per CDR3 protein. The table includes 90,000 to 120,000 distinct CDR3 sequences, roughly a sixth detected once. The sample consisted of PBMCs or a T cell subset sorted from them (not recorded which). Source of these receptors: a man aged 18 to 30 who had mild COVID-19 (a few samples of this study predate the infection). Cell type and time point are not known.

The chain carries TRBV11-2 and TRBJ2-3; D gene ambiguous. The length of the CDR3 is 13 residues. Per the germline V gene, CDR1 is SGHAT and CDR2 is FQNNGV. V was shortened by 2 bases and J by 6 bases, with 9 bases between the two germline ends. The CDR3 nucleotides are TGTGCCAGCAGCTTATCCTCGTACGATACGCAGTATTTT. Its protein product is CASSLSSYDTQYF.

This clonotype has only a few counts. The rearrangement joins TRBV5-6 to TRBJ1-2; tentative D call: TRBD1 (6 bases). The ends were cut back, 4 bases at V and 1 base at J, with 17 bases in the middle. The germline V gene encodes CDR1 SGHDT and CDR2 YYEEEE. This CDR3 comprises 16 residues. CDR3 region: CASSQTETGYNYGYTF. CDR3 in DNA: TGTGCCAGCAGCCAAACCGAAACAGGGTATAACTATGGCTACACCTTC.

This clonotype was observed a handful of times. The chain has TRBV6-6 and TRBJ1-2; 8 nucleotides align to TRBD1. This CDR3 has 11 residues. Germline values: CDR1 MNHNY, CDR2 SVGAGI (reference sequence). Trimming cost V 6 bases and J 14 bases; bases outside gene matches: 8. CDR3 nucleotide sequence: TGTGCCAGCAGCCAGGACAGGGTTGAAACCTTC. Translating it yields CASSQDRVETF.

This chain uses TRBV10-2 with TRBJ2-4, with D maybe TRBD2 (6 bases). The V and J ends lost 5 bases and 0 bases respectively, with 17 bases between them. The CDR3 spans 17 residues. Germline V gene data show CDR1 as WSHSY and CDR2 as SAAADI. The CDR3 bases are TGCGCCAGCAGTAATGGGGGACTCGCTCTAGCCAAAAACATTCAGTACTTC. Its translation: CASSNGGLALAKNIQYF.

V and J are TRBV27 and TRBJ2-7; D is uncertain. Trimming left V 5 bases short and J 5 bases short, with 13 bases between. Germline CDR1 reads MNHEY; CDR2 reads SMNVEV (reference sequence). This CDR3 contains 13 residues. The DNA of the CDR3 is TGTGCCAGCAGTACCCAATTCGGCCACGAGCAGTACGTC. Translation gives CASSTQFGHEQYV.